This T cell receptor beta chain emerged from a study of T cell repertoires in cytomegalovirus infection. Study in general: Public signatures in TCR beta pointed to CMV infection and matching HLA type.

V was pared by 4 bases and J by 4 bases, with 15 bases between. Germline V gene data show CDR1 as MNHGY and CDR2 as SAAAGT. This CDR3 contains 15 residues. Study-level findings and limits: Individuals carrying CMV plus the relevant HLA were identified by cumulative frequency of public TCR beta families.

TCRdb used MiXCR to reprocess the reads, holding one entry per CDR3 protein. Here the sample spans 510,000 or so distinct CDR3 sequences, around a quarter being singletons. This clonotype has a handful of counts. Its target is unknown. The chain uses TRBV6-8 and TRBJ2-3; a possible D gene is TRBD2 (6 bases). The clonotype originates from a human donor in good health (CMV status not recorded). Some clones in this sample may be carry-over from other donors' samples. The sequenced material came from PBMCs. The CDR3 DNA is TGTGCCAGCAGTTCCCGCGGGAATTTTGCAGATACGCAGTATTTT. Its protein product is CASSSRGNFADTQYF.